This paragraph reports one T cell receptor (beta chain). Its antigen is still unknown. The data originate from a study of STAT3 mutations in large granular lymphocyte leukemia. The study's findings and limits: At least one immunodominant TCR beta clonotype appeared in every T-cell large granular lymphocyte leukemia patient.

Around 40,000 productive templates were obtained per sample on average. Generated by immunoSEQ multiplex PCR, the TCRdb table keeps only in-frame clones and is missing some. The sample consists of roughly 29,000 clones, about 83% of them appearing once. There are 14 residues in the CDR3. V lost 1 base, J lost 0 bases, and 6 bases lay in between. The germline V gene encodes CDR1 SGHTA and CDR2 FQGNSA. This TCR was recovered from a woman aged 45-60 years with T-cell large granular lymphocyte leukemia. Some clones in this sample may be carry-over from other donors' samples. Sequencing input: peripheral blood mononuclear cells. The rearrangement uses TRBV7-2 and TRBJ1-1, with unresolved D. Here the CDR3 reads CASSLEVLNTEAFF. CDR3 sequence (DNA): TGTGCCAGCAGCTTAGAAGTCTTGAACACTGAAGCTTTCTTT.